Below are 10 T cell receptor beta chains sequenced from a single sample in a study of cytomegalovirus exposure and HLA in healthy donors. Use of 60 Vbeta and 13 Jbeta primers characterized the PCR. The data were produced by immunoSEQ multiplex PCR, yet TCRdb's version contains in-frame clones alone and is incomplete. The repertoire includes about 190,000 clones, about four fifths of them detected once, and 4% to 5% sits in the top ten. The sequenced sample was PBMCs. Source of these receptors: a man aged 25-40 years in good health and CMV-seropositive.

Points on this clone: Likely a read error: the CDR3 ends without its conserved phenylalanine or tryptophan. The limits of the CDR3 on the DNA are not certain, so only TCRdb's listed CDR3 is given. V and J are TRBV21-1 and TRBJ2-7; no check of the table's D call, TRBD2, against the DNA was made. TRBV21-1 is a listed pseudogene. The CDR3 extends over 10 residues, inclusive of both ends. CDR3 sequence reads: CASTTSGARD.

CDR3 in DNA: TGTGCCAGCAGAACCACAGGGGAAGAGACCCAGTACTTC. It yields the protein CASRTTGEETQYF. The V call is TRBV7-9, the J call TRBJ2-5; 7 bases line up with TRBD1. Germline V gene data show CDR1 as SEHNR and CDR2 as FQNEAQ (reference sequence). V dropped 6 bases and J dropped 3; count of bases not matched to a gene: 4. The CDR3 is 13 residues long.

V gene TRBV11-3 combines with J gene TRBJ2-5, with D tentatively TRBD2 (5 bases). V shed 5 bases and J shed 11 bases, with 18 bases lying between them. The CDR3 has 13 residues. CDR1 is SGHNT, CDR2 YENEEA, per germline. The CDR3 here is CASSPTAVGEQYF. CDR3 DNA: TGTGCCAGCAGCCCGACCGCCGTTGGGGAGCAGTACTTC.

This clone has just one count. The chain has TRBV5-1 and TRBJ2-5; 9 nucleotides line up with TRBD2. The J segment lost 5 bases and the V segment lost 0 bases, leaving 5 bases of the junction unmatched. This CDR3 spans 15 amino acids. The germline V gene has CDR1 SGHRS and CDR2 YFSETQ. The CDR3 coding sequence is TGCGCCAGCAGCTTGGAGGCTAGCGGGGACGAGACCCAGTACTTC. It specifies CASSLEASGDETQYF.

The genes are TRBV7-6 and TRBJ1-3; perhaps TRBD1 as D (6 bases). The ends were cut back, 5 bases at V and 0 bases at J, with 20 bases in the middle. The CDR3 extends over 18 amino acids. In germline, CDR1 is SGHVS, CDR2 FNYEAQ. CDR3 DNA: TGTGCCAGCAGCCCCGGGGGGGGGCAGTTGCTCTCTGGAAACACCATATATTTT. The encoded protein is CASSPGGGQLLSGNTIYF.

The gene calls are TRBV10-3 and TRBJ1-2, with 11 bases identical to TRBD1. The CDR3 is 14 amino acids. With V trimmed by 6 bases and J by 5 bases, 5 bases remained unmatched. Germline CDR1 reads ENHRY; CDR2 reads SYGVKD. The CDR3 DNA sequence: TGTGCCATCAGCGGACAGGGGGCGAGGTATGGCTACACCTTC. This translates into CAISGQGARYGYTF.

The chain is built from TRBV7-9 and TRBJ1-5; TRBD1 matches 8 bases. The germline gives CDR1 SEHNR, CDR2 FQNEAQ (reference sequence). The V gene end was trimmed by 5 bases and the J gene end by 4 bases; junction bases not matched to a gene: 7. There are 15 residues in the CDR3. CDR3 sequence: CASSPDRGSNQPQHF. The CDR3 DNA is TGTGCCAGCAGCCCCGACAGGGGTAGTAATCAGCCCCAGCATTTT.

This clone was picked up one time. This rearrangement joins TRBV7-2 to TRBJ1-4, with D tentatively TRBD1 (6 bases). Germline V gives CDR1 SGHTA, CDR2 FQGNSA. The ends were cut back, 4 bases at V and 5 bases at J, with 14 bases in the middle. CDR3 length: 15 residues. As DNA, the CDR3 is TGTGCCAGCAGCTCCTCCAACAGGGTAAATGAAAAACTGTTTTTT. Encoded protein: CASSSSNRVNEKLFF. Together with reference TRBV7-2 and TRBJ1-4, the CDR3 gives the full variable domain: GAGVSQSPSNKVTEKGKDVELRCDPISGHTALYWYRQSLGQGLEFLIYFQGNSAPDKSGLPSDRFSAERTGGSVSTLTIQRTQQEDSAVYLCASSSSNRVNEKLFFGSGTQLSVL.

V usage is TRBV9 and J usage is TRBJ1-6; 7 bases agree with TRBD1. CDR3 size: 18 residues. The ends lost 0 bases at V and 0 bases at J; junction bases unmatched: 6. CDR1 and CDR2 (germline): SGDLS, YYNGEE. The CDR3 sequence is CASSVGWDSRSYNSPLHF. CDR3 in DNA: TGTGCCAGCAGCGTAGGATGGGACAGTCGCTCCTATAATTCACCCCTCCACTTT.

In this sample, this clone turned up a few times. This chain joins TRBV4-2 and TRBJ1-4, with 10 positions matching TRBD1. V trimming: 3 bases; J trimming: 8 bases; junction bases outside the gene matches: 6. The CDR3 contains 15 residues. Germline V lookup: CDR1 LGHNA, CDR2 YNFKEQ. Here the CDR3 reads CASSHVDRGGEKLFF. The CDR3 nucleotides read TGTGCCAGCAGCCATGTGGACAGGGGGGGGGAAAAACTGTTTTTT.